The clone carrying this T cell receptor (beta chain) was detected only a few times. What it binds is not known. This entry is derived from a study of CD8 T cells in ankylosing spondylitis. Points from the study as a whole: Blood of patients with ankylosing spondylitis appeared to be characterized by a TCR beta motif of seven or eight highly homologous variants. Significant enrichment of disease-linked clones was reported in matched ankylosing spondylitis synovial fluid.

Quantitative 5'-RACE was performed with molecular barcodes, and it yielded the TCR beta libraries. TCRdb called the 5' RACE reads again in MiXCR, with one record for every CDR3 protein. The profile shows about 500,000 distinct CDR3 sequences, about an eighth of them singletons. This CDR3 comprises 13 residues. CDR1 and CDR2 (germline): LGHNA, YNFKEQ. Trimming removed 4 bases from V and 7 bases from J, with 11 bases in between. The clonotype originates from a male donor with ankylosing spondylitis. The chain carries TRBV4-2 and TRBJ2-1; no clear D gene. The material sequenced was blood, either unsorted or a sorted T cell fraction (not recorded which). The CDR3 bases are TGTGCCAGCAGCCCTTCAGTCCGTAATGAGCAGTTCTTC. Translating gives CASSPSVRNEQFF.